This T cell receptor beta chain was sequenced during a study of blood T cell repertoires in COVID-19. Looking at the study overall: The United States, Italy and Spain were the sources of the acute and convalescent COVID-19 samples. The analysed material was cDNA or gDNA that came from T cells, B-cell-depleted T cells, or PBMCs.

In the study's own analysis: Amplified reference gene primers provided the basis for estimating nucleated cell counts. The data were produced by immunoSEQ multiplex PCR, yet TCRdb's version contains in-frame clones alone and is incomplete. V, J and clone size were drawn from that table, and D and trimming were deduced from the DNA. Altogether tens of thousands of clones are present, 80% being singletons, with the ten largest covering 15% to 20%. Sequencing input: peripheral blood. The receptor was derived from a woman at least 80 years old with active or convalescent COVID-19.

The CDR3 loop is CASSKALGGQSSGNTIYF. Here the CDR3 DNA reads TGTGCCAGCAGCAAAGCTCTCGGGGGACAGAGCTCTGGAAACACCATATATTTT. V gene TRBV21-1 combines with J gene TRBJ1-3; the table gives TRBD1 as D, unverified against the DNA. TRBV21-1 is a listed pseudogene. This CDR3 region has 18 residues.